A single sample is the source of the 6 T cell receptor beta chains below, sequenced in a study of cytomegalovirus exposure and HLA in healthy donors. 13 Jbeta primers and 60 Vbeta primers were used for the PCR. Profiling relied on immunoSEQ multiplex PCR, and the TCRdb table lists in-frame clones only, not all of them. This sample's table reports about 100,000 clones. Sequenced material: PBMCs. The receptor set was obtained from a man in his fifties or sixties in good health and CMV-seronegative.

Here the CDR3 reads CAISDSLGGSDTEAFF. The CDR3 DNA sequence: TGTGCCATCAGTGATTCCCTGGGGGGATCGGACACTGAAGCTTTCTTT. The V call is TRBV10-3, the J call TRBJ1-1; possibly TRBD1 for D (5 bases). Trimming pared 3 bases from V and 3 bases from J, leaving 17 bases between. CDR3 length: 16 residues. In germline, CDR1 is ENHRY, CDR2 SYGVKD.

V gene TRBV4-1 combines with J gene TRBJ2-7; D gene uncertain. This CDR3 contains 13 residues. V dropped 1 base and J dropped 7 bases, with 11 bases sitting between them. Looked up from germline, CDR1 is MGHRA and CDR2 is YSYEKL. CDR3 amino acids: CASSQVVHREQYF. CDR3 nucleotides: TGCGCCAGCAGCCAAGTTGTCCATCGGGAGCAGTACTTC.

This sequence joins TRBV5-1 and TRBJ2-2, with 9 bases fitting TRBD1. With V trimmed by 4 bases and J by 5 bases, 6 bases remained unmatched. The length of the CDR3 is 15 residues. From germline, CDR1 is SGHRS and CDR2 YFSETQ. The CDR3 sequence is CASSVRTGETGELFF. The CDR3 DNA reads as TGCGCCAGCAGCGTTAGGACAGGGGAGACCGGGGAGCTGTTTTTT.

This chain links TRBV29-1 with TRBJ2-1; 8 positions match TRBD1. Per the germline V gene, CDR1 is SQVTM and CDR2 is ANQGSEA. The CDR3 has 15 residues. Trimming took 6 bases from V and 4 from J; bases not matched to a gene: 11. The DNA for the CDR3 is TGCAGCGTCACTCCCCAGGGGGCTATATACAATGAGCAGTTCTTC. Translation gives CSVTPQGAIYNEQFF.

This chain uses TRBV7-9 with TRBJ1-1; possibly TRBD1 for D (5 bases). CDR3 length: 13 amino acids. The germline CDR1 and CDR2 sequences are SEHNR and FQNEAQ (reference sequence). Trimming stripped 5 bases from V and 2 bases from J, with 9 bases between. The CDR3 sequence: CASSATGNTEAFF. In DNA form, the CDR3 reads TGTGCCAGCAGCGCAACAGGAAACACTGAAGCTTTCTTT.

For this clone: The junction and the germline gene differ at one end; a read error may be behind it. The rearrangement uses TRBV7-7 and TRBJ2-3, with 8 positions matching TRBD1. Germline V gene data show CDR1 as SSHAT and CDR2 as FNYEAQ (reference sequence). The CDR3 consists of 13 residues. The CDR3 sequence is CASSSDRGDTQYF. The DNA of the CDR3 is TGTGCTAGCAGCTCTGACAGGGGAGATACGCAGTATTTT. Together with reference TRBV7-7 and TRBJ2-3, the CDR3 gives the full variable domain: GAGVSQSPRYKVTKRGQDVTLRCDPISSHATLYWYQQALGQGPEFLTYFNYEAQPDKSGLPSDRFSAERPEGSISTLTIQRTEQRDSAMYRCASSSDRGDTQYFGPGTRLTVL.